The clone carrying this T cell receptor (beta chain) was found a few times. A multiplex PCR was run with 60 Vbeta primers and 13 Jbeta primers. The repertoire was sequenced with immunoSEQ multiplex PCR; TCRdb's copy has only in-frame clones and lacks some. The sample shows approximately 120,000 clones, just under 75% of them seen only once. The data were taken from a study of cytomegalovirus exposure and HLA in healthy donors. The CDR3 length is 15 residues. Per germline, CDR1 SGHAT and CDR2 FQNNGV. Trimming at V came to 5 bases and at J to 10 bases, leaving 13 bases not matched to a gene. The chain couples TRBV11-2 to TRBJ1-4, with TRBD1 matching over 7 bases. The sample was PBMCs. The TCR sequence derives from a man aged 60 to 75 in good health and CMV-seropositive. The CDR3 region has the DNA TGTGCCAGCAGCCAGATAGGGAAGAGGGGGCGAAAACTGTTTTTT. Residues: CASSQIGKRGRKLFF.